These 17 T cell receptor beta chains were all obtained from the same sample, sequenced in a study of blood T cell repertoires in COVID-19. TCRdb's table, derived via immunoSEQ multiplex PCR, lists solely in-frame clones and lacks some. The table includes over 45,000 clones, around 83% detected once. The specimen was peripheral blood. These receptors were taken from an elderly woman with acute or convalescent COVID-19.

The chain joins TRBV6-6 to TRBJ2-3; tentative D call: TRBD2 (7 bases). CDR3 length: 17 residues. Germline CDR1 is MNHNY and CDR2 is SVGAGI (reference sequence). The V and J ends lost 5 bases and 2 bases respectively, with 20 bases between them. The CDR3 loop reads CASSRGPAGGATDTQYF. The CDR3, as DNA: TGTGCCAGCAGTCGAGGGCCCGCTGGGGGGGCCACAGATACGCAGTATTTT.

The rearrangement uses TRBV7-8 and TRBJ1-2; 9 bases map to TRBD1. Germline V gene data show CDR1 as SGHVS and CDR2 as FQNEAQ. The CDR3 is made up of 17 amino acids. V gave up 6 bases and J gave up 5 bases; unmatched junction bases: 16. The CDR3 region is CASSQSYGTGRRYGYTF. The CDR3 DNA reads TGTGCCAGCAGTCAAAGCTACGGGACAGGGCGTAGGTATGGCTACACCTTC.

J is TRBJ1-2 and V is TRBV21-1; TRBD1, the table's D call, lacks a check against the DNA. TRBV21-1 has pseudogene status. The CDR3 sequence is 15 residues long. CDR3: CASSNFPSPNYGYTF. The CDR3 DNA is TGTGCCAGCAGCAATTTTCCCAGTCCTAACTATGGCTACACCTTC.

This clone was found once. This sequence joins TRBV4-1 and TRBJ1-2; TRBD1 is a possible D gene (6 bases). The V and J ends lost 4 bases and 8 bases respectively, with 17 bases between them. The CDR3 is made up of 14 amino acids. CDR1 is MGHRA and CDR2 is YSYEKL in the germline V gene. Here the CDR3 reads CASSLAVTDRGYTF. In nucleotides, the CDR3 is TGCGCCAGCAGCCTAGCCGTTACTGACAGGGGCTACACCTTC.

The chain recombines TRBV9 with TRBJ2-7; a possible D gene is TRBD1 (6 bases). The CDR3 has 14 residues. Looked up from germline, CDR1 is SGDLS and CDR2 is YYNGEE. Trimming removed 3 bases at V and 10 bases at J, with 20 bases between. The CDR3 sequence: CASSEKQGPQAQYF. CDR3 nucleotide sequence: TGTGCCAGCAGCGAGAAACAGGGACCGCAGGCTCAGTACTTC.

This clone was seen only once. The CDR3 here is CASISDSYGYTF. The CDR3 nucleotides are TGTGCCAGCATCTCGGACAGCTATGGCTACACCTTC. This chain joins TRBV2 and TRBJ1-2; possibly TRBD1 for D (6 bases). The CDR3 is made up of 12 amino acids. Between the trimmed V and J ends, which lost 7 bases and 4 bases, there was a span of 10 bases. CDR1 and CDR2 (germline): SNHLY, FYNNEI.

This sequence joins TRBV30 and TRBJ1-1, with D possibly matching TRBD1 (5 bases). This CDR3 is built from 14 residues. V was cut by 0 bases and J by 4 bases, with 12 bases left in between. CDR1 GTSNPN and CDR2 SVGIG come from the germline V gene (reference sequence). CDR3 nucleotide sequence: TGTGCCTGGAGTGTACGGGGGAGGGTCACTGAAGCTTTCTTT. Encoded protein: CAWSVRGRVTEAFF.

The chain uses TRBV7-9 and TRBJ1-1, with TRBD1 matching over 8 bases. The CDR3 loop spans 16 amino acids. Germline CDR1 reads SEHNR; CDR2 reads FQNEAQ (reference sequence). J lost 11 bases, V lost 1 base, and 15 bases had no gene match. The CDR3 region has the DNA TGTGCCAGCAGCTTAGATTCAGGACAGGGCTCTGTTTCTGCTTTCTTT. Encoded protein: CASSLDSGQGSVSAFF.

The chain recombines TRBV6-5 with TRBJ1-3; a possible D gene is TRBD1 (5 bases). V lost 6 bases, J lost 4 bases, and 7 bases lay in between. From germline, CDR1 is MNHEY and CDR2 SVGAGI. This CDR3 spans 12 amino acids. The CDR3 here is CASRQDGNTIYF. CDR3 sequence (DNA): TGTGCCAGCAGACAGGACGGAAACACCATATATTTT.

This clone was detected only a few times. This chain connects TRBV5-5 to TRBJ1-5, with D uncertain. This CDR3 comprises 16 residues. The germline CDR1 and CDR2 sequences are SGHKS and YYEKEE (reference sequence). V lost 3 bases to trimming and J lost 3 bases, with 16 bases between them. The CDR3 DNA sequence: TGTGCCAGCAGCTACGTTCCCGCGGTGCCCAATCAGCCCCAGCATTTT. Protein: CASSYVPAVPNQPQHF.

The gene calls are TRBV10-2 and TRBJ2-5, with TRBD2 matching 12 bases. Germline CDR1 and CDR2: WSHSY and SAAADI. The V segment lost 4 bases and the J segment 7 bases; nucleotides outside the gene matches: 16. The length of the CDR3 is 18 residues. The CDR3 sequence: CASSVGRLAGDKDGTQYF. The CDR3 bases are TGCGCCAGCAGTGTAGGGCGACTAGCGGGGGATAAGGACGGGACCCAGTACTTC.

This chain connects TRBV5-1 to TRBJ2-1, with TRBD1 matching 7 bases. CDR1 SGHRS and CDR2 YFSETQ come from the germline V gene. With 6 bases clipped from V and 3 bases from J, the junction kept 12 bases outside the gene matches. The CDR3 has 16 residues. Written as DNA, the CDR3 is TGCGCCAGCATGACAGGGCTTTCGTTAAACTACAATGAGCAGTTCTTC. This encodes CASMTGLSLNYNEQFF.

The chain couples TRBV7-9 to TRBJ2-7; 8 bases are shared with TRBD2. The CDR3 runs to 14 residues. Trimming at V came to 5 bases and at J to 2 bases, leaving 5 bases not matched to a gene. Germline values: CDR1 SEHNR, CDR2 FQNEAQ (reference sequence). In nucleotides, the CDR3 is TGTGCCAGCAGCCCCCTGACTAGCGCCTACGAGCAGTACTTC. Amino acid sequence: CASSPLTSAYEQYF.

The chain carries TRBV2 and TRBJ1-6; D gene ambiguous. Germline V gives CDR1 SNHLY, CDR2 FYNNEI. The CDR3 totals 15 residues. The V end was cut by 7 bases, the J end by 6 bases, with 16 bases between. The CDR3 DNA sequence: TGTGCCAGCATAGGAGCTTTAAAAAGTAATTCACCCCTCCACTTT. It translates to CASIGALKSNSPLHF.

The rearrangement links TRBV6-5 to TRBJ1-3, with 7 bases lining up with TRBD1. Germline CDR1 reads MNHEY; CDR2 reads SVGAGI. The CDR3 is made up of 14 amino acids. J was trimmed by 2 bases and V by 6 bases; bases with no gene match: 4. The CDR3 coding sequence is TGTGCCAGCAGCCCAGGGGGGCCTGGAAACACCATATATTTT. It encodes CASSPGGPGNTIYF.

The CDR3 DNA reads TGTGCCAGCAGTTTAAGACAGATGAACACTGAAGCTTTCTTT. This sequence encodes CASSLRQMNTEAFF. The V and J genes are TRBV27 and TRBJ1-1, with TRBD1 as a possible D gene (5 bases). The CDR3 runs 14 residues. Germline V gives CDR1 MNHEY, CDR2 SMNVEV (reference sequence). V shed 2 bases and J shed 0 bases, with 7 bases lying between them.

The chain joins TRBV9 to TRBJ1-5; 7 nucleotides match TRBD1. J gave up 5 bases and V 2 bases, and 19 bases lay outside the gene matches. The CDR3 contains 19 residues. CDR1 and CDR2 from the germline V gene are SGDLS and YYNGEE. CDR3 DNA: TGTGCCAGCAGCGTCCCCCCTCAAGGTTCAGGAAGGGGGCATCAGCCCCAGCATTTT. Amino acids: CASSVPPQGSGRGHQPQHF. The whole variable domain, remainder taken from reference TRBV9 and TRBJ1-5, is DSGVTQTPKHLITATGQRVTLRCSPRSGDLSVYWYQQSLDQGLQFLIQYYNGEERAKGNILERFSAQQFPDLHSELNLSSLELGDSALYFCASSVPPQGSGRGHQPQHFGDGTRLSIL.